These 5 T cell receptor beta chains were all obtained from the same sample, sequenced in a study of human T cells and chemical hapten exposure. TCRdb used MiXCR to reprocess the RACE reads, holding one entry per CDR3 protein. The sample includes around 40,000 distinct CDR3 sequences, over 9.5% of them seen just once. Time point described: patch test 3, about 24 weeks after DPC sensitization. Treatment indicated: therapeutic diphenylcyclopropenone sensitization with weekly scalp DPC. Total RNA extraction was carried out from unfractionated whole blood. Sequencing used whole blood, obtained in connection with sensitization to the hapten diphenylcyclopropenone (DPC). These receptors came from a woman aged 40 to 50 with alopecia areata. Some clones in this sample may be carry-over from other donors' samples.

This clonotype was observed many times. In nucleotides, the CDR3 is TGTGCCAGCAGCGTAACGCCGATGGGACAGGGCAATTCACCCCTCCACTTT. It is translated as CASSVTPMGQGNSPLHF. This sequence joins TRBV9 and TRBJ1-6; 9 bases are shared with TRBD1. The CDR3 runs to 17 residues. The ends lost 1 base at V and 7 bases at J; junction bases unmatched: 9. Looked up from germline, CDR1 is SGDLS and CDR2 is YYNGEE. Full variable domain (outside the CDR3, taken from reference TRBV9 and TRBJ1-6): DSGVTQTPKHLITATGQRVTLRCSPRSGDLSVYWYQQSLDQGLQFLIQYYNGEERAKGNILERFSAQQFPDLHSELNLSSLELGDSALYFCASSVTPMGQGNSPLHFGNGTRLTVT.

This clonotype has at least ten counts. This sequence joins TRBV5-1 and TRBJ1-4; D gene unclear. Germline assignment: CDR1 SGHRS and CDR2 YFSETQ. The V and J ends lost 4 bases and 14 bases respectively, with 18 bases between them. The CDR3 has 13 residues. The DNA for the CDR3 is TGCGCCAGCAGCACCGCCCCCGACAATAAGCTGTTTTTT. Translating it yields CASSTAPDNKLFF.

This rearrangement joins TRBV27 to TRBJ1-1, with TRBD1 as a possible D gene (6 bases). The length of the CDR3 is 12 residues. Germline V gene data show CDR1 as MNHEY and CDR2 as SMNVEV (reference sequence). V shed 6 bases and J shed 11 bases, with 16 bases lying between them. Here the CDR3 DNA reads TGTGCCAGCAGGGCTGGGGGGCTGCCGGCTTTCTTT. Translation: CASRAGGLPAFF.

This chain links TRBV20-1 with TRBJ2-1; no firm D call. There are 11 residues in the CDR3. Germline assignment: CDR1 DFQATT and CDR2 SNEGSKA (reference sequence). Trimming took 6 bases from V and 9 from J, leaving 12 bases between them. CDR3 nucleotide sequence: TGCAGTGCCAACGCGCTGGTTGAGCAGTTCTTC. Translating it yields CSANALVEQFF.

This clonotype has a count of ten or more. The chain is built from TRBV18 and TRBJ2-1; no definite D call. This CDR3 is 12 amino acids long. V was pared by 6 bases and J by 6 bases, with 9 bases between. Germline CDR1 reads KGHSH; CDR2 reads LQKENI. CDR3 sequence (DNA): TGTGCCAGCTCTCAGGACCGCAATGAGCAGTTCTTC. Translation gives CASSQDRNEQFF. Drawing the rest from reference TRBV18 and TRBJ2-1, the complete variable domain is NAGVMQNPRHLVRRRGQEARLRCSPMKGHSHVYWYRQLPEEGLKFMVYLQKENIIDESGMPKERFSAEFPKEGPSILRIQQVVRGDSAAYFCASSQDRNEQFFGPGTRLTVL.